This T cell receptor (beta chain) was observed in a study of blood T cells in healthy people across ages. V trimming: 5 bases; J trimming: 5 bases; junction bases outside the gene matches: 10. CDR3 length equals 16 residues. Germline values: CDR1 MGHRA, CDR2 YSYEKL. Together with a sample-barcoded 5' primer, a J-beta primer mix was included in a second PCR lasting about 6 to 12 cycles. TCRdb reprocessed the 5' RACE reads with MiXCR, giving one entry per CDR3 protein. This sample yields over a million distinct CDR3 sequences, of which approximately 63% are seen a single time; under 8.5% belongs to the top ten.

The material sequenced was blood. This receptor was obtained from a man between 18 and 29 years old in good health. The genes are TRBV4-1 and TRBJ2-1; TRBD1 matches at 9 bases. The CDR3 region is CASSGERDRVNNEQFF. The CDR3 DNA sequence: TGCGCCAGCAGCGGGGAGAGGGACAGGGTCAACAATGAGCAGTTCTTC.